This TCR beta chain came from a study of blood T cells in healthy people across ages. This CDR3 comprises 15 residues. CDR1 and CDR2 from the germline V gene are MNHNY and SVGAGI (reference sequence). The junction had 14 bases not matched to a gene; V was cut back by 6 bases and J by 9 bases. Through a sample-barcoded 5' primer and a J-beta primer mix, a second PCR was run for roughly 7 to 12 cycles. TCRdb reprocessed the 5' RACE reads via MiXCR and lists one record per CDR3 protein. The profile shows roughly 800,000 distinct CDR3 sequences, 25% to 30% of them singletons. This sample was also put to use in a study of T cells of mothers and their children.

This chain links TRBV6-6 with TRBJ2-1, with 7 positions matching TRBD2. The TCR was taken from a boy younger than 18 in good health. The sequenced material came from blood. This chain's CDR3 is CASRQSVGEGTEQFF. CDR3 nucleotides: TGTGCCAGCAGGCAGTCGGTGGGGGAGGGTACTGAGCAGTTCTTC.